This TCR beta chain was sequenced during a study of blood T cell repertoires in COVID-19. Study in general: Acute-phase and convalescent COVID-19 samples originated in the United States, Italy and Spain. The cDNA or gDNA used as material had been derived from T cells, B-cell-depleted T cells, or PBMCs.

The CDR3 spans 14 residues. Between the trimmed V and J ends, which lost 7 bases and 4 bases, there was a span of 16 bases. Looked up from germline, CDR1 is MNHEY and CDR2 is SVGAGI. Original processing notes: Amplifying reference gene primers gave estimates of nucleated cell counts. Only in-frame clones appear in the TCRdb table, and some are missing; sequencing was by immunoSEQ multiplex PCR. V and J calls and clone size follow that table, whereas D and trimming were derived from the DNA. The sample has some 85,000 clones, nearly 90% seen once. The origin of this receptor is a man aged 45-60 years with acute or convalescent COVID-19. Sequencing input: peripheral blood. The rearrangement uses TRBV6-5 and TRBJ1-2; a weak D match, TRBD1 (6 bases). This CDR3 reads CASTTLQGSYGYTF. CDR3 sequence (DNA): TGTGCCAGCACCACCCTCCAGGGGTCCTATGGCTACACCTTC.